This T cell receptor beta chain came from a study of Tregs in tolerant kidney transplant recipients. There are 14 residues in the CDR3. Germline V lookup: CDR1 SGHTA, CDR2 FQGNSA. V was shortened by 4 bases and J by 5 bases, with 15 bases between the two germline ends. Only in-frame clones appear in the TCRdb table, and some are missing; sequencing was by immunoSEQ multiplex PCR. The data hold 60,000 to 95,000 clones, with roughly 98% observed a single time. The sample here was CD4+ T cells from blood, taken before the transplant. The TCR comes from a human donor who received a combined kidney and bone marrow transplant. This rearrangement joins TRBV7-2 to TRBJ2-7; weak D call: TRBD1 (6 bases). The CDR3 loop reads CASSSQPGADEQYF. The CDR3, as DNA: TGTGCCAGCAGCTCCCAGCCAGGGGCCGACGAGCAGTACTTC. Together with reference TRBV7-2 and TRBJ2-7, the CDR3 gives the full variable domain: GAGVSQSPSNKVTEKGKDVELRCDPISGHTALYWYRQSLGQGLEFLIYFQGNSAPDKSGLPSDRFSAERTGGSVSTLTIQRTQQEDSAVYLCASSSQPGADEQYFGPGTRLTVT.